A single sample gave rise to the 24 T cell receptor beta chains below, sequenced in a study of blood T cells in healthy people across ages. PCR was performed a second time for about 7 to 11 cycles using a sample-barcoded 5' primer and a J-beta primer mix. TCRdb re-derived calls from the 5' RACE reads in MiXCR, one entry per CDR3 protein. The sample records roughly 1.9 million distinct CDR3 sequences, roughly two fifths being singletons. Sequencing input: blood. The receptors come from a human donor in good health.

The DNA of the CDR3 is TGTGCCAGCAGCTTTAGCGCAGGGAGGTCACCCCTCCACTTT. Its protein is CASSFSAGRSPLHF. The chain has TRBV5-4 and TRBJ1-6, with a tentative D call TRBD1 (5 bases). Trimming took off 2 bases at V and 10 bases at J, with 13 bases between the two ends. There are 14 residues in the CDR3. Germline V gene sequence: CDR1 SGHNT, CDR2 YYREEE (reference sequence).

Comment on this clonotype: A far larger clone is one base from this, pointing to a likely read error. This CDR3 is missing its conserved last phenylalanine or tryptophan, likely due to a read error. The rearrangement joins TRBV12-3 or TRBV12-4 to TRBJ2-7; 11 bases are a match to TRBD2. The CDR3 covers 14 residues. CDR3 sequence reads: CASSLAGGAYEQYC. CDR3 sequence (DNA): TGTGCCAGCAGCTTAGCGGGGGGGGCCTACGAGCAGTACTGC.

This chain links TRBV5-1 with TRBJ2-1; D remains unclear. The CDR3 totals 14 residues. The V end was cut by 3 bases, the J end by 2 bases, with 9 bases between. Germline V gene data show CDR1 as SGHRS and CDR2 as YFSETQ. DNA of the CDR3: TGCGCCAGCAGCTCCCATTCTACCTACAATGAGCAGTTCTTC. Protein sequence: CASSSHSTYNEQFF.

The J gene is TRBJ2-7, the V gene TRBV19, with D uncertain. The CDR3 extends over 13 amino acids. Germline loops: CDR1 LNHDA, CDR2 SQIVND (reference sequence). Trimming removed 3 bases from V and 4 bases from J, with 10 bases in between. In nucleotides, the CDR3 is TGTGCCAGTAGTATGGCCCCAGGATACGAGCAGTACTTC. It codes for CASSMAPGYEQYF.

This clonotype was seen only once. The chain uses TRBV20-1 and TRBJ2-2; 7 bases agree with TRBD1. CDR3 length equals 13 residues. V shed 6 bases, J shed 8 bases, and the junction held 9 bases outside the gene matches. Per germline, CDR1 DFQATT and CDR2 SNEGSKA (reference sequence). The CDR3 region has the DNA TGCAGTGCCCCGACAGGGTCCACTGGGGAGCTGTTTTTT. Translation gives CSAPTGSTGELFF.

V is TRBV28 and J is TRBJ2-1; TRBD2 matches at 7 bases. Trimming cost V 2 bases and J 5 bases; bases outside gene matches: 3. CDR3 size: 14 residues. Germline V CDR1 and CDR2: MDHEN, SYDVKM. CDR3 sequence: CASSLILADNEQFF. CDR3 sequence (DNA): TGTGCCAGCAGTTTAATCCTAGCGGACAATGAGCAGTTCTTC. Full variable domain (remainder filled in from reference TRBV28 and TRBJ2-1): DVKVTQSSRYLVKRTGEKVFLECVQDMDHENMFWYRQDPGLGLRLIYFSYDVKMKEKGDIPEGYSVSREKKERFSLILESASTNQTSMYLCASSLILADNEQFFGPGTRLTVL.

A few counts support this clonotype. Relative to the germline gene, one junction end is altered; a read error may explain this. The chain is built from TRBV4-3 and TRBJ1-4; D is unresolved. The CDR3 is made up of 16 amino acids. Germline V gives CDR1 LGHNA, CDR2 YSLEER. CDR3 coding DNA: TGCGCCAGCAGCCAAGATGTTCGACAAATTAATGGAAAACTGTTTTTT. As protein: CASSQDVRQINGKLFF.

In this sample, this clonotype turned up a few times. The rearrangement joins TRBV11-1 to TRBJ2-5; D ambiguous. The CDR3 totals 13 residues. Germline CDR1 and CDR2: SGHAT and FQDESV (reference sequence). V lost 6 bases to trimming and J lost 4 bases, with 12 bases between them. The CDR3 nucleotides read TGTGCCAGCAGGACATCACGTGGAGAGACCCAGTACTTC. It codes for CASRTSRGETQYF.

This clonotype occurred a few times. The CDR3 is CASRTRTLTKVPYCAFF. In DNA form, the CDR3 reads TGTGCCAGCAGGACCCGAACCCTCACGAAGGTCCCCTATTGTGCTTTCTTT. The gene calls are TRBV11-1 and TRBJ1-1; D remains ambiguous. CDR3 length equals 17 residues. In germline, CDR1 is SGHAT, CDR2 FQDESV (reference sequence). V was clipped by 6 bases and J by 11 bases, with 31 bases between them.

The J gene is TRBJ1-5, the V gene TRBV27; tentatively, D is TRBD1 (5 bases). V lost 5 bases and J 5 bases, leaving 25 bases between the germline ends. Germline-derived CDR1 and CDR2 are MNHEY and SMNVEV (reference sequence). The CDR3 consists of 18 residues. In nucleotides, the CDR3 is TGTGCCAGCAGTCCCCTCCGGGCAGGGATGGGCTCGGATCAGCCCCAGCATTTT. It encodes CASSPLRAGMGSDQPQHF.

The V and J genes are TRBV7-9 and TRBJ1-2; TRBD1 matches 8 bases. Germline CDR1 reads SEHNR; CDR2 reads FQNEAQ (reference sequence). Losses at the gene ends were 1 base for V and 0 bases for J; bases not matched to a gene: 13. The CDR3 has 19 amino acids. The CDR3 reads CASSLVPWRDRQANYGYTF. The DNA for the CDR3 is TGTGCCAGCAGCTTAGTGCCCTGGCGGGACAGGCAAGCTAACTATGGCTACACCTTC.

V gene TRBV3-1 combines with J gene TRBJ2-5, with TRBD2 matching over 7 bases. The CDR3 loop spans 14 amino acids. Germline V lookup: CDR1 LGHDT, CDR2 YNNKEL (reference sequence). V gave up 7 bases and J gave up 0 bases; unmatched junction bases: 5. CDR3 in DNA: TGTGCCAGCAATCGGCTAGCGGACCAAGAGACCCAGTACTTC. Translated, it gives CASNRLADQETQYF.

The chain is built from TRBV20-1 and TRBJ2-1; 8 nucleotides line up with TRBD1. J was trimmed by 3 bases and V by 6 bases; bases with no gene match: 7. CDR3 length equals 14 residues. Per the germline V gene, CDR1 is DFQATT and CDR2 is SNEGSKA (reference sequence). The chain's CDR3 is CSADPQGVYNEQFF. Here the CDR3 DNA reads TGCAGTGCCGATCCACAGGGGGTCTACAATGAGCAGTTCTTC.

This chain joins TRBV4-1 and TRBJ1-1; 9 bases map to TRBD1. The CDR3 runs 17 residues. The V segment lost 4 bases and the J segment 5 bases; nucleotides outside the gene matches: 14. The V gene's germline CDR1 is MGHRA and CDR2 YSYEKL. The CDR3 protein is CASSLGYRGRVATEAFF. CDR3 nucleotides: TGCGCCAGCAGCCTGGGTTACAGGGGGCGCGTAGCAACTGAAGCTTTCTTT.

V usage is TRBV7-9 and J usage is TRBJ2-7; 8 bases are a match to TRBD1. The CDR3 is 14 amino acids. Germline CDR1 reads SEHNR; CDR2 reads FQNEAQ (reference sequence). The trim removed 5 bases at V and 6 bases at J, leaving 9 bases unmatched. The CDR3, as DNA: TGTGCCAGCAGCGCCCGGGACAGGCCCCTCGAGCAGTACTTC. Translation gives CASSARDRPLEQYF.

The gene calls are TRBV7-2 and TRBJ2-4, with TRBD1 matching over 8 bases. Trimming cost V 5 bases and J 6 bases; bases outside gene matches: 6. The CDR3 is 14 amino acids. From germline, CDR1 is SGHTA and CDR2 FQGNSA. The CDR3 DNA follows: TGTGCCAGCAGCGTCGGACAGGGAAGAAACATTCAGTACTTC. Its translation: CASSVGQGRNIQYF.

CDR3 sequence reads: CASRLNGNQPQHF. CDR3 bases: TGTGCCAGCAGACTTAACGGGAATCAGCCCCAGCATTTT. This rearrangement joins TRBV27 to TRBJ1-5; no reliable D call. CDR3 length equals 13 residues. V lost 6 bases and J 4 bases, leaving 10 bases between the germline ends. Germline-derived CDR1 and CDR2 are MNHEY and SMNVEV (reference sequence).

Concerning this clonotype: The junction departs from germline at one end; a sequencing error may be responsible. The gene calls are TRBV6-2 or TRBV6-3 and TRBJ2-4, with D possibly TRBD1 on 6 matching bases. The J call may be wrong; the DNA end is better matched by TRBJ2-7. The CDR3 spans 14 residues. CDR1 and CDR2 from the germline V gene are MNHEY and SVGEGT. CDR3 nucleotide sequence: TGTGCCAGCAGGTACTCCGGACAGTTAGACGAGCAGTACTTC. Its protein is CASRYSGQLDEQYF.

The rearrangement joins TRBV5-4 to TRBJ1-1; D uncertain. The germline V and J ends were trimmed by 3 bases and 1 base, with 13 bases remaining between them. From germline, CDR1 is SGHNT and CDR2 YYREEE (reference sequence). The CDR3 runs 15 residues. CDR3 protein: CASSSLSGPNTEAFF. DNA of the CDR3: TGTGCCAGCAGCTCGTTGTCAGGACCGAACACTGAAGCTTTCTTT.

In this sample, this clonotype turned up a few times. The chain has TRBV13 and TRBJ2-1, with TRBD2 matching over 12 bases. The CDR3 spans 19 residues. Germline trimming cut 0 bases from V and 0 bases from J; bases unmatched to any gene: 6. Germline CDR1 is PRHDT and CDR2 is FYEKMQ (reference sequence). The CDR3 DNA follows: TGTGCCAGCAGCTTAGGGACTAGCGGGGGACCTTTCTCCTACAATGAGCAGTTCTTC. This gives the protein CASSLGTSGGPFSYNEQFF.

The J gene is TRBJ1-1, the V gene TRBV7-2; no clear D gene. This CDR3 contains 15 residues. The germline V and J ends were trimmed by 0 bases and 3 bases, with 11 bases remaining between them. The germline V gene encodes CDR1 SGHTA and CDR2 FQGNSA. CDR3 residues: CASSLASSLYTEAFF. CDR3 DNA: TGTGCCAGCAGCTTAGCGTCCTCTCTATACACTGAAGCTTTCTTT.

The V gene is TRBV3-1, the J gene TRBJ1-2; D might be TRBD1 (6 bases). V was trimmed by 3 bases and J by 2 bases, leaving 13 bases between them. CDR3 size: 15 residues. CDR1 is LGHDT and CDR2 is YNNKEL in the germline V gene (reference sequence). The CDR3 DNA reads as TGTGCCAGCAGCCACTACAGGGTTTCAAACTATGGCTACACCTTC. Its translation is CASSHYRVSNYGYTF.

This clonotype showed up just a few times. The V call is TRBV29-1, the J call TRBJ2-1; a weak D match, TRBD1 (6 bases). This CDR3 region has 16 residues. The V end lost 3 bases, the J end lost 4 bases, and 19 bases lay between the germline ends. The germline V gene encodes CDR1 SQVTM and CDR2 ANQGSEA. The CDR3 here is CSVEQGTPQTYNEQFF. For the CDR3, the DNA is TGCAGCGTTGAGCAGGGGACACCCCAAACATACAATGAGCAGTTCTTC.

This clonotype came up a few times. This sequence joins TRBV28 and TRBJ2-7; D is possibly TRBD2 (5 bases). Germline-derived CDR1 and CDR2 are MDHEN and SYDVKM. CDR3 length: 14 amino acids. Trimming removed 5 bases from V and 3 bases from J, with 14 bases in between. Here the CDR3 reads CASSGPGSNYEQYF. Written as DNA, the CDR3 is TGTGCCAGCAGTGGCCCGGGATCAAACTACGAGCAGTACTTC.